One sample yielded the 5 T cell receptor beta chains listed below, sequenced in a study of blood T cell repertoires in COVID-19. Clones were read by immunoSEQ multiplex PCR, and TCRdb kept only the in-frame ones, dropping some. The sample contains almost 85,000 clones, approximately 90% of which appear only once. Sequences were obtained from PBMCs or T cells enriched from blood (not recorded which). The receptors originated from a woman aged 45-65 years with acute COVID-19.

The V call is TRBV19, the J call TRBJ1-1, with D tentatively TRBD1 (6 bases). The CDR3 has 13 residues. V was shortened by 6 bases and J by 5 bases, with 13 bases between the two germline ends. Germline assignment: CDR1 LNHDA and CDR2 SQIVND (reference sequence). The CDR3 loop reads CASSEQGGTEAFF. As DNA, the CDR3 is TGTGCCAGTAGCGAACAGGGTGGGACTGAAGCTTTCTTT.

The genes are TRBV7-9 and TRBJ1-5; D ambiguous. This CDR3 spans 15 amino acids. CDR1 SEHNR and CDR2 FQNEAQ come from the germline V gene (reference sequence). Trimming took 1 base from V and 5 from J, leaving 12 bases between them. The CDR3 protein is CASSLGVGVYQPQHF. Here the CDR3 DNA reads TGTGCCAGCAGCTTAGGCGTCGGGGTATATCAGCCCCAGCATTTT.

V and J are TRBV5-8 and TRBJ2-4; TRBD1 aligns across 7 bases. From germline, CDR1 is SGHTS and CDR2 YDEGEE. CDR3 length equals 15 residues. V lost 3 bases, J lost 0 bases, and 3 bases stayed unmatched. In DNA, the CDR3 is TGTGCCAGCAGCTCGACAGGGTTAGCCAAAAACATTCAGTACTTC. Amino acids: CASSSTGLAKNIQYF.

The CDR3 reads CASSAPGVMNTEAFF. The CDR3 DNA reads as TGTGCCAGCAGTGCCCCAGGGGTAATGAACACTGAAGCTTTCTTT. The genes are TRBV2 and TRBJ1-1, with a weak D call TRBD1 (6 bases). Per the germline V gene, CDR1 is SNHLY and CDR2 is FYNNEI. The ends were cut back, 4 bases at V and 0 bases at J, with 12 bases in the middle. There are 15 residues in the CDR3.

This chain uses TRBV7-2 with TRBJ1-2; D call uncertain. V was pared by 1 base and J by 8 bases, with 17 bases between. The CDR3 runs to 15 residues. CDR1 and CDR2 (germline): SGHTA, FQGNSA. CDR3 sequence: CASSLGLGGRGGYTF. CDR3 in DNA: TGTGCCAGCAGCTTAGGCTTGGGAGGACGAGGAGGCTACACCTTC.